A selection of T cell receptor beta chains follows, all from one sample in a study of T cells in Graves' hyperthyroidism and ophthalmopathy. Each CDR3 protein is one row after TCRdb ran MiXCR on the multiplex PCR reads. The table lists more than 75,000 distinct CDR3 sequences, 51% of them singletons. Sequencing was done on a sample of blood. These receptors were collected from a woman aged 35 to 49 with Graves' hyperthyroidism. CDR3s include the opening cysteine and the closing phenylalanine or tryptophan.

cdr3_aa: CASSLSVEKLFF; v_call: TRBV7-2
cdr3_aa: CASSLGGGGRVETQYF; v_call: TRBV7-2
cdr3_aa: CASSQDGGYGYTF; v_call: TRBV5-1
cdr3_aa: CATRGSSGRSETQYF; v_call: TRBV19
cdr3_aa: CAISEFGQGYSYEQHF; v_call: TRBV10-3
cdr3_aa: CASSYSGRGGGYTF; v_call: TRBV6-5
cdr3_aa: CASSLGRGSPQHF; v_call: TRBV7-2
cdr3_aa: CAISERTGRGQPQHF; v_call: TRBV10-3
cdr3_aa: CASSRDRGRSPLHF; v_call: TRBV5-6
cdr3_aa: CASSLGPGLAKEQYF; v_call: TRBV7-8
cdr3_aa: CASRGGGAVATQHF; v_call: TRBV7-6
cdr3_aa: CASRLAGVYEQYF; v_call: TRBV3-1
cdr3_aa: CASSPTTWGTEAFF; v_call: TRBV7-9
cdr3_aa: CASSFATSGTYEQYF; v_call: TRBV6-5
cdr3_aa: CASSAGTVSRETQYF; v_call: TRBV7-4
cdr3_aa: CASSAAGGLFYEQYF; v_call: TRBV5-1
cdr3_aa: CSVQGAQETQYF; v_call: TRBV29-1
cdr3_aa: CSVTGLAGGSYEQYF; v_call: TRBV29-1
cdr3_aa: CAISVEGGSSPLHF; v_call: TRBV10-3
cdr3_aa: CASSLLSGQGGPNTEASF; v_call: TRBV7-3
cdr3_aa: CASRRGTGTNQPQHF; v_call: TRBV2
cdr3_aa: CASSLLATEAF; v_call: TRBV7-8
cdr3_aa: CASSNLGETQYF; v_call: TRBV7-3
cdr3_aa: CASSPRLGLAGVRETQYF; v_call: TRBV12-3/TRBV12-4
cdr3_aa: CASSLGGQGYEQYF; v_call: TRBV7-8
cdr3_aa: CASSYNGANTEAFF; v_call: TRBV6-5
cdr3_aa: CASSSIGQPQHF; v_call: TRBV13
cdr3_aa: CASSQTTDTQYF; v_call: TRBV7-2
cdr3_aa: CSVDLGTSGRALVVETQYF; v_call: TRBV29-1
cdr3_aa: CASTPVGYGYTF; v_call: TRBV19
cdr3_aa: CSAPGAVEAFF; v_call: TRBV29-1
cdr3_aa: CGAATGNYGYTF; v_call: TRBV20-1
cdr3_aa: CASSSTGTGELFF; v_call: TRBV12-3/TRBV12-4
cdr3_aa: CASSLVFRGEQPQHF; v_call: TRBV7-2
cdr3_aa: CASRDEVGEGSPLHF; v_call: TRBV7-9
cdr3_aa: CASSLQLAGTYEQYF; v_call: TRBV7-2
cdr3_aa: CASSYAGNTGELFF; v_call: TRBV7-9
cdr3_aa: CASRGLGVGELFF; v_call: TRBV25-1
cdr3_aa: CSAKQGYGYTF; v_call: TRBV20-1
cdr3_aa: CSAGGGTSIPYEQYF; v_call: TRBV20-1
cdr3_aa: CAIKGEPTSYEQYF; v_call: TRBV10-3
cdr3_aa: CASSHAGLRRDEQYF; v_call: TRBV7-2
cdr3_aa: CATSRWGGTLFF; v_call: TRBV15
cdr3_aa: CASSRGRDTGELFF; v_call: TRBV28
cdr3_aa: CASSLKQGLNTEETQYF; v_call: TRBV5-1